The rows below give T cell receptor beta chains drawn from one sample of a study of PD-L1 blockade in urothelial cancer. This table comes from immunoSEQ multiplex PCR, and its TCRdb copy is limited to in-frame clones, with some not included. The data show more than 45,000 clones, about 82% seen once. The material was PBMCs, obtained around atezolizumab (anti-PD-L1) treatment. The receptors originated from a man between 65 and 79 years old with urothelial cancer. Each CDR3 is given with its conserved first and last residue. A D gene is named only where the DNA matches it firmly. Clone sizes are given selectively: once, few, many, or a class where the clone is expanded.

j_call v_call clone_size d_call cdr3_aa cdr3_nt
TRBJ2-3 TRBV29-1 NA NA CSADWDTQYF TGCAGCGCCGACTGGGATACGCAGTATTTT
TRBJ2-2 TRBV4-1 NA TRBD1 CASSRGQGVNTGELFF TGCGCCAGCAGCCGTGGACAGGGTGTGAACACCGGGGAGCTGTTTTTT
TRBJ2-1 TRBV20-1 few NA CSASSTYEQFF TGCAGTGCTAGTTCCACTTACGAGCAGTTCTTC
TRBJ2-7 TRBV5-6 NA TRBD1 CASSLGTGPLEQYF TGTGCCAGCAGCTTGGGGACAGGACCCCTCGAGCAGTACTTC
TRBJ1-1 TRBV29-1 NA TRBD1 CSTTGAMNTEAFF TGCAGCACGACAGGGGCGATGAACACTGAAGCTTTCTTT
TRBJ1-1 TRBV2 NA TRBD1 CAGQEDTEAFF TGTGCCGGACAGGAGGACACTGAAGCTTTCTTT
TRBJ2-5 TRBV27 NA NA CASNTLSGDKETQYF TGTGCCAGCAATACATTGTCAGGGGATAAGGAGACCCAGTACTTC
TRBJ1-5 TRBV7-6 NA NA CASSPAGRQQNQPQHF TGTGCCAGCAGCCCAGCTGGTAGACAGCAGAATCAGCCCCAGCATTTT
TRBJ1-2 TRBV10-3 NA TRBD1 CAISAGQGGGYTF TGTGCCATCAGTGCGGGACAGGGGGGCGGCTACACCTTC
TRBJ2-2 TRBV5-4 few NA CASSLGGTGELFF TGTGCCAGCAGCTTGGGAGGGACCGGGGAGCTGTTTTTT
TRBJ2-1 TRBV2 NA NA CASSELWQGPYNEQFF TGTGCCAGCAGTGAACTGTGGCAGGGCCCCTACAATGAGCAGTTCTTC
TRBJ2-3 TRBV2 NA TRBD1 CASRFTGGTDTQYF TGTGCCAGCAGATTCACAGGGGGAACAGATACGCAGTATTTT
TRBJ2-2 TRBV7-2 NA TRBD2 CASSQVAGERGGELFF TGTGCCAGCAGCCAAGTAGCGGGGGAGCGGGGCGGGGAGCTGTTTTTT
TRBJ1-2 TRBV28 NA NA CASTQGRRYNYGYTF TGTGCCAGCACCCAGGGGCGACGCTATAACTATGGCTACACCTTC
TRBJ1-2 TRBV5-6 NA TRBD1 CASSSTGAEGGYTF TGTGCCAGCAGCTCGACAGGGGCGGAAGGTGGCTACACCTTC
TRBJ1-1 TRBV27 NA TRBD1 CASSLRGQGTEAFF TGTGCCAGCAGTTTAAGAGGACAGGGCACTGAAGCTTTCTTT
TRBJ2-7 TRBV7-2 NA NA CASSNRGGFSYEQYF TGTGCCAGCAGCAACCGAGGGGGTTTCTCCTACGAGCAGTACTTC
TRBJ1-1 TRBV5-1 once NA CASSSQVPSVNTEAFF TGCGCCAGCAGCTCCCAGGTCCCGTCGGTCAACACTGAAGCTTTCTTT
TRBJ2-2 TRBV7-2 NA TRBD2 CASSPAGGPNGELFF TGTGCCAGCAGCCCAGCGGGAGGGCCGAACGGGGAGCTGTTTTTT
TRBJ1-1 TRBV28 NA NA CASSKGGAGNTEAFF TGTGCCAGCAGCAAGGGTGGGGCTGGGAACACTGAAGCTTTCTTT
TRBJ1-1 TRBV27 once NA CASRDTGRTEAFF TGTGCCAGCCGGGACACGGGACGCACTGAAGCTTTCTTT
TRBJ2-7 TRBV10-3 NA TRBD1 CAIRLGTGVNEQYF TGTGCCATCAGACTCGGGACAGGGGTTAACGAGCAGTACTTC
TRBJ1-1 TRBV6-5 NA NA CASSYGRGAGTEAFF TGTGCCAGCAGTTACGGGCGGGGAGCAGGGACTGAAGCTTTCTTT
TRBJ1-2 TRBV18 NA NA CASSPRSEEVYGYTF TGTGCCAGCTCACCACGGTCGGAGGAGGTCTATGGCTACACCTTC
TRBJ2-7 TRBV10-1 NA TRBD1 CASSESSGTAYEQYF TGCGCCAGCAGTGAATCTTCTGGGACAGCCTACGAGCAGTACTTC
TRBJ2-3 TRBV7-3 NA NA CASSLVRTDTQYF TGTGCCAGCAGCTTAGTCCGGACAGATACGCAGTATTTT
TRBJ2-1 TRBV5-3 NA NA CARSFSPFLPSYNEQFF TGTGCCAGAAGCTTTTCCCCGTTTCTCCCCTCCTACAATGAGCAGTTCTTC
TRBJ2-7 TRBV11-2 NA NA CASSWSGDPTYEQYF TGTGCCAGCAGCTGGTCCGGAGACCCCACCTACGAGCAGTACTTC
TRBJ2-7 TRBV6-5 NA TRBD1 CASRGTGGFHEQYF TGTGCCAGCAGAGGGACAGGGGGATTCCACGAGCAGTACTTC
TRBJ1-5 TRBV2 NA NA CASSTTRGTSNQPQHF TGTGCCAGCAGTACTACACGGGGGACGAGCAATCAGCCCCAGCATTTT
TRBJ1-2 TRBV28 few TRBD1 CASSALTGLNGYTF TGTGCCAGCAGTGCCTTGACAGGGCTGAATGGCTACACCTTC
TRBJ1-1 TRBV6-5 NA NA CASSYSQGTTEAFF TGTGCCAGCAGTTACTCGCAGGGGACGACTGAAGCTTTCTTT
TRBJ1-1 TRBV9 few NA CASSVDAGDTEAFF TGTGCCAGCAGCGTAGATGCGGGGGACACTGAAGCTTTCTTT
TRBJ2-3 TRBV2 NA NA CASLAELTDTQYF TGTGCCAGTTTAGCGGAGCTCACAGATACGCAGTATTTT
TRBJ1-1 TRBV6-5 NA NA CASSGVAGNTEAFF TGTGCCAGCAGTGGGGTCGCGGGGAACACTGAAGCTTTCTTT
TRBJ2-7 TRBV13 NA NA CASSRTGSYEQYF TGTGCCAGCAGCAGAACAGGCTCCTACGAGCAGTACTTC
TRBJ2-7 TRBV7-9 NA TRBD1 CASSSDTGVQYF TGTGCCAGCAGCTCGGATACAGGGGTGCAGTACTTC